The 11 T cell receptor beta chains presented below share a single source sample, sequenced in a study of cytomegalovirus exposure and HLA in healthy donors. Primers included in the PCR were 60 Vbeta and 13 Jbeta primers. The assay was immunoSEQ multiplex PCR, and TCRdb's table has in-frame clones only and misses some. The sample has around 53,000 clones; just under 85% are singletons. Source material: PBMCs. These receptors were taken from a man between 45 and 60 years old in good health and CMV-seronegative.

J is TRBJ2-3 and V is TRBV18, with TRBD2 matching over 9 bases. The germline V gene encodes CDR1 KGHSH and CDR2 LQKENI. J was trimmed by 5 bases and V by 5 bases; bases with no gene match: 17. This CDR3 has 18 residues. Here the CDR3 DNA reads TGTGCCAGCTCAATCAACATGGGACTAGCTCAAACCCGAGATACGCAGTATTTT. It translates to CASSINMGLAQTRDTQYF.

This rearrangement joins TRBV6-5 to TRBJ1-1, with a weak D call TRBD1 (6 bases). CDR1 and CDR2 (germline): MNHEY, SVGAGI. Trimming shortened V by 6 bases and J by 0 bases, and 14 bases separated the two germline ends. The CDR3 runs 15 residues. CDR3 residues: CASSPDSLMNTEAFF. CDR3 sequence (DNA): TGTGCCAGCAGCCCGGACAGCCTTATGAACACTGAAGCTTTCTTT.

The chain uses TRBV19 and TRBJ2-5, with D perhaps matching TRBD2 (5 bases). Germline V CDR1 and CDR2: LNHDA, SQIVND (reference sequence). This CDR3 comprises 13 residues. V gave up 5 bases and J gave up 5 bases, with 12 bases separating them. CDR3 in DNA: TGTGCCAGTAGTCCGGGGAATCAGGAGACCCAGTACTTC. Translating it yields CASSPGNQETQYF.

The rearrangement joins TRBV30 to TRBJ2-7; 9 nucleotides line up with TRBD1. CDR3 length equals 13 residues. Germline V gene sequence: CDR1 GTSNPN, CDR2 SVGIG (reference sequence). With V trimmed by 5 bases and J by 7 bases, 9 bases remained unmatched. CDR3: CAWRGQGFREQYF. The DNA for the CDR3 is TGTGCCTGGCGCGGACAGGGGTTTAGGGAGCAGTACTTC.

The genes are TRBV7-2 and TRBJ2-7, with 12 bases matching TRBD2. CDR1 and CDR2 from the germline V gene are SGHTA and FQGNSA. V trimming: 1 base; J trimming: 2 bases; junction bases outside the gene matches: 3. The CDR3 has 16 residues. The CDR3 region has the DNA TGTGCCAGCAGCTTAGGGTCTAGCGGGGGGGCCTACGAGCAGTACTTC. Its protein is CASSLGSSGGAYEQYF.

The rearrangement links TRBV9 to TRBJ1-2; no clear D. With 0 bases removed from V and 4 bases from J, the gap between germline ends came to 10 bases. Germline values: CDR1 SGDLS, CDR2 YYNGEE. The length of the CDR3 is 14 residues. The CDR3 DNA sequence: TGTGCCAGCAGCGTAGGATCAGATTTCTATGGCTACACCTTC. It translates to CASSVGSDFYGYTF.

The CDR3 here is CASSPGGTGVFEQYF. CDR3 nucleotides: TGTGCCAGCTCACCGGGGGGGACAGGGGTTTTTGAGCAGTACTTC. The chain joins TRBV18 to TRBJ2-7, with 10 nucleotides matching TRBD1. The CDR3 extends over 15 amino acids. The germline gives CDR1 KGHSH, CDR2 LQKENI. The junction had 9 bases not matched to a gene; V was cut back by 3 bases and J by 7 bases.

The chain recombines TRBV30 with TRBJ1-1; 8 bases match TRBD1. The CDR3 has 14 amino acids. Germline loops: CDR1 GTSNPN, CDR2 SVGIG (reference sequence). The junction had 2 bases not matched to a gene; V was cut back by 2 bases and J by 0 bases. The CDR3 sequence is CAWSTGGLNTEAFF. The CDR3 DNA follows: TGTGCCTGGAGTACAGGGGGTTTGAACACTGAAGCTTTCTTT.

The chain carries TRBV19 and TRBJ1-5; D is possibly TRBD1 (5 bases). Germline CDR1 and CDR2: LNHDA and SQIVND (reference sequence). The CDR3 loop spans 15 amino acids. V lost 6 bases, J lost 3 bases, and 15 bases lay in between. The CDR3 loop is CASSPQATPNQPQHF. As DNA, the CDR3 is TGTGCCAGTAGCCCACAGGCCACCCCCAATCAGCCCCAGCATTTT.

The CDR3 DNA reads TGTGCCAGCAGCAATTCGGGACTAGCGGGGGGTTTGAACACCGGGGAGCTGTTTTTT. Translated: CASSNSGLAGGLNTGELFF. The rearrangement uses TRBV21-1 and TRBJ2-2; the table assigns TRBD2, which was not confirmed against the DNA. TRBV21-1 represents a pseudogene. There are 19 residues in the CDR3.

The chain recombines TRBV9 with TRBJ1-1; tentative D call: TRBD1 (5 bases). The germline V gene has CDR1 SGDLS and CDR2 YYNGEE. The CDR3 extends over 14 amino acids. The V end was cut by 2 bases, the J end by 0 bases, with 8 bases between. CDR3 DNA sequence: TGTGCCAGCAGCGTCAGGGATCTGAACACTGAAGCTTTCTTT. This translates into CASSVRDLNTEAFF.